The 27 T cell receptor beta chains presented below share a single source sample, sequenced in a study of shared clonotypes between healthy human individuals. Sequencing was performed with immunoSEQ multiplex PCR; in TCRdb, only in-frame clones are kept and a portion is missing. The data show about a million clones, under 80% seen once. The sequenced sample consisted of memory CD4+ T cells sorted from blood. Specified subset: CD45RA-negative fraction. The receptors come from a man younger than 35 in good health.

The chain uses TRBV14 and TRBJ2-3; TRBD2 matches 7 bases. V lost 3 bases, J lost 7 bases, and 4 bases stayed unmatched. CDR1 SGHDN and CDR2 FVKESK come from the germline V gene. CDR3 size: 13 residues. The CDR3 coding sequence is TGTGCCAGCAGCCACGCGGGAGCGAATACGCAGTATTTT. It encodes CASSHAGANTQYF.

This chain uses TRBV28 with TRBJ1-5; D might be TRBD1 (5 bases). V lost 8 bases and J 3 bases, leaving 11 bases between the germline ends. There are 13 residues in the CDR3. CDR1 is MDHEN and CDR2 is SYDVKM in the germline V gene. The CDR3 spells CASAGTYNQPQHF. The CDR3 DNA sequence: TGTGCCAGCGCCGGGACTTACAATCAGCCCCAGCATTTT.

The chain links TRBV30 to TRBJ1-4; no firm D call. This CDR3 is 14 amino acids long. The germline gives CDR1 GTSNPN, CDR2 SVGIG (reference sequence). The germline V and J ends were trimmed by 0 bases and 7 bases, with 12 bases remaining between them. The CDR3 reads CAWSVMAGVEKLFF. DNA of the CDR3: TGTGCCTGGAGTGTAATGGCAGGTGTTGAAAAACTGTTTTTT.

The chain employs TRBV6-5 and TRBJ1-2, with 10 bases matching TRBD1. The germline V gene encodes CDR1 MNHEY and CDR2 SVGAGI. The V gene end was trimmed by 5 bases and the J gene end by 8 bases; junction bases not matched to a gene: 11. The CDR3 has 15 residues. The CDR3 here is CASSTLGQGGGGYTF. CDR3 in DNA: TGTGCCAGCAGTACTCTCGGACAGGGGGGCGGAGGCTACACCTTC.

Ten or more counts support this clone. The V call is TRBV5-1, the J call TRBJ1-2; possibly TRBD1 for D (5 bases). CDR3 length equals 15 residues. V lost 2 bases and J lost 3, with 14 bases in between. Germline CDR1 is SGHRS and CDR2 is YFSETQ. The CDR3 sequence is CASSFRLGGDYGYTF. CDR3 nucleotide sequence: TGCGCCAGCAGCTTCAGGCTGGGGGGAGACTATGGCTACACCTTC.

V and J are TRBV6-1 and TRBJ2-3; D may be TRBD2 (6 bases). This CDR3 has 15 amino acids. Trimming stripped 5 bases from V and 7 bases from J, with 19 bases between. CDR1 MNHNS and CDR2 SASEGT come from the germline V gene. CDR3 residues: CASSSPLEGGHTQYF. The CDR3 nucleotides are TGTGCCAGCAGTAGCCCCCTTGAGGGAGGACATACGCAGTATTTT.

J is TRBJ2-3 and V is TRBV10-3; possible D gene TRBD2, 6 bases. CDR3 size: 15 residues. Germline V gives CDR1 ENHRY, CDR2 SYGVKD. Between the trimmed V and J ends, which lost 0 bases and 6 bases, there was a span of 13 bases. The CDR3 region has the DNA TGTGCCATCAGTGAGTCTAGCGGAAAGAGGGATACGCAGTATTTT. It encodes CAISESSGKRDTQYF.

This chain uses TRBV28 with TRBJ2-4, with TRBD2 identical over 10 bases. J gave up 6 bases and V 3 bases, and 8 bases lay outside the gene matches. The CDR3 length is 16 residues. Germline V gene sequence: CDR1 MDHEN, CDR2 SYDVKM. The CDR3: CASSFGAAGGRNIQYF. As DNA, the CDR3 is TGTGCCAGCAGTTTCGGGGCAGCGGGGGGGCGAAACATTCAGTACTTC. Combining the CDR3 with reference TRBV28 and TRBJ2-4 gives the whole variable domain DVKVTQSSRYLVKRTGEKVFLECVQDMDHENMFWYRQDPGLGLRLIYFSYDVKMKEKGDIPEGYSVSREKKERFSLILESASTNQTSMYLCASSFGAAGGRNIQYFGAGTRLSVL.

As for this clone: Other DNA sequences from this sample encode an identical CDR3 as well. V usage is TRBV5-1 and J usage is TRBJ2-3, with TRBD2 as a possible D gene (5 bases). The CDR3 contains 14 residues. Germline CDR1 is SGHRS and CDR2 is YFSETQ. V was shortened by 0 bases and J by 2 bases, with 7 bases between the two germline ends. CDR3 region: CASSLAGNTDTQYF. DNA for the CDR3: TGCGCCAGCAGCTTGGCGGGGAACACAGATACGCAGTATTTT.

The CDR3 DNA sequence: TGTGCCAGCAGCCGGATTGAGGGGTGGGGAAACACCATATATTTT. Translating it yields CASSRIEGWGNTIYF. The V gene is TRBV7-8, the J gene TRBJ1-3, with a tentative D call TRBD1 (5 bases). The germline V gene encodes CDR1 SGHVS and CDR2 FQNEAQ. CDR3 length equals 15 residues. V lost 5 bases and J 4 bases, leaving 15 bases between the germline ends.

This clone was seen a single time. J is TRBJ2-7 and V is TRBV10-3; 11 bases agree with TRBD2. V trimming: 6 bases; J trimming: 5 bases; junction bases outside the gene matches: 15. This CDR3 has 17 residues. Germline V gene lookup returns CDR1 ENHRY and CDR2 SYGVKD. The CDR3 DNA sequence: TGTGCCATCAGGACTTCACCGGGACTAGCGGACCTTCACGAGCAGTACTTC. Amino acid sequence: CAIRTSPGLADLHEQYF.

This clone was observed a few times. Additional DNA sequences in this sample encode the identical CDR3. CDR3 in amino acids: CASSLAETQYF. CDR3 DNA sequence: TGCGCCAGCAGCTTGGCAGAGACCCAGTACTTC. V gene TRBV5-1 combines with J gene TRBJ2-5; no clear D. This CDR3 has 11 residues. The V end was cut by 0 bases, the J end by 4 bases, with 1 base between. Germline values: CDR1 SGHRS, CDR2 YFSETQ. The full variable domain, rest sourced from reference TRBV5-1 and TRBJ2-5, is KAGVTQTPRYLIKTRGQQVTLSCSPISGHRSVSWYQQTPGQGLQFLFEYFSETQRNKGNFPGRFSGRQFSNSRSEMNVSTLELGDSALYLCASSLAETQYFGPGTRLLVL.

This chain uses TRBV11-2 with TRBJ2-2; D gene ambiguous. This CDR3 has 13 residues. The germline CDR1 and CDR2 sequences are SGHAT and FQNNGV. V was cut by 5 bases and J by 2 bases, with 6 bases left in between. DNA of the CDR3: TGTGCCAGCAGCCCCTATAACACCGGGGAGCTGTTTTTT. This encodes CASSPYNTGELFF.

This clone was picked up a small number of times. The chain employs TRBV9 and TRBJ2-1; the D gene is possibly TRBD2 (7 bases). Per germline, CDR1 SGDLS and CDR2 YYNGEE. The CDR3 totals 19 residues. Between the trimmed V and J ends, which lost 4 bases and 5 bases, there was a span of 28 bases. CDR3 loop: CASSPMDGGQVVIHNEQFF. The CDR3 DNA reads as TGTGCCAGCAGCCCTATGGACGGGGGGCAAGTGGTGATCCACAATGAGCAGTTCTTC.

This chain joins TRBV25-1 and TRBJ2-5, with TRBD1 matching over 7 bases. The DNA end is a closer match to TRBJ2-7, so the J assignment may be wrong. Germline-derived CDR1 and CDR2 are MGHDK and SYGVNS. The CDR3 loop spans 15 amino acids. For the CDR3, the DNA is TGTGCCAGCAGGTCCGACAGGGCAGTGGGCTACGAGCAGTACTTC. It encodes CASRSDRAVGYEQYF.

This chain uses TRBV25-1 with TRBJ2-3; D could derive from TRBD1 or TRBD2 (5 bases each). V was trimmed by 4 bases and J by 6 bases, leaving 14 bases between them. In germline, CDR1 is MGHDK, CDR2 SYGVNS. This CDR3 has 14 residues. CDR3 region: CASSAGRPWDTQYF. CDR3 sequence (DNA): TGTGCCAGCAGTGCGGGACGGCCATGGGATACGCAGTATTTT.

The rearrangement uses TRBV6-1 and TRBJ1-1; unclear D gene. CDR1 and CDR2 from the germline V gene are MNHNS and SASEGT. V lost 2 bases to trimming and J lost 1 base, with 8 bases between them. The CDR3 length is 14 residues. The CDR3, as DNA: TGTGCCAGCAGTGAATATGGGCCGAACACTGAAGCTTTCTTT. Amino acid sequence: CASSEYGPNTEAFF.

This clone was observed once. This chain uses TRBV27 with TRBJ2-4; a possible D gene is TRBD1 (6 bases). With 4 bases removed from V and 6 bases from J, the gap between germline ends came to 10 bases. This CDR3 contains 13 residues. Per germline, CDR1 MNHEY and CDR2 SMNVEV (reference sequence). The CDR3 is CASSSGGPNIQYF. DNA for the CDR3: TGTGCCAGCAGTTCTGGGGGCCCAAACATTCAGTACTTC.

This chain joins TRBV11-3 and TRBJ1-6; D is unresolved. CDR1 is SGHNT, CDR2 YENEEA, per germline. V shed 5 bases and J shed 0 bases, with 2 bases lying between them. The CDR3 runs to 13 residues. CDR3 protein: CASSLSYNSPLHF. CDR3 bases: TGTGCCAGCAGCCTCTCCTATAATTCACCCCTCCACTTT.

This clone has more than one count but fewer than ten. This chain connects TRBV10-3 to TRBJ1-2, with 12 bases matching TRBD1. This CDR3 region has 13 residues. From germline, CDR1 is ENHRY and CDR2 SYGVKD. V lost 3 bases and J lost 8; bases outside the gene matches: 1. Here the CDR3 DNA reads TGTGCCATCAGTGACGGGACAGGGGGCGGCTACACCTTC. Residues: CAISDGTGGGYTF.

J is TRBJ1-6 and V is TRBV5-1; 7 nucleotides line up with TRBD1. Germline CDR1 and CDR2: SGHRS and YFSETQ. The CDR3 runs 15 residues. The trim removed 0 bases at V and 5 bases at J, leaving 2 bases unmatched. Written as DNA, the CDR3 is TGCGCCAGCAGCTTGGACAGGGGTAATAATTCACCCCTCCACTTT. It is translated as CASSLDRGNNSPLHF. The whole variable domain, remainder taken from reference TRBV5-1 and TRBJ1-6, is KAGVTQTPRYLIKTRGQQVTLSCSPISGHRSVSWYQQTPGQGLQFLFEYFSETQRNKGNFPGRFSGRQFSNSRSEMNVSTLELGDSALYLCASSLDRGNNSPLHFGNGTRLTVT.

Concerning this clone: The sample holds other DNA sequences that translate to the same CDR3. This rearrangement joins TRBV7-8 to TRBJ1-5, with D uncertain. The V gene lost 3 bases and the J gene lost 3 bases, with 9 bases spanning the gap. The germline CDR1 and CDR2 sequences are SGHVS and FQNEAQ. The CDR3 is 14 amino acids. The CDR3 DNA is TGTGCCAGCAGCTTGGGCGGATACAATCAGCCCCAGCATTTT. It specifies CASSLGGYNQPQHF.

Points on this clone: Different DNA sequences within this sample yield the same CDR3. The rearrangement links TRBV5-4 to TRBJ2-7, with D maybe TRBD1 (6 bases). CDR3 length: 14 amino acids. V gave up 4 bases and J gave up 0 bases, with 11 bases separating them. Looked up from germline, CDR1 is SGHNT and CDR2 is YYREEE (reference sequence). The CDR3 region has the DNA TGTGCCAGCAGCAGTCAGGGGAACTCCTACGAGCAGTACTTC. This translates into CASSSQGNSYEQYF.

This clone showed up just once. The chain couples TRBV6-6 to TRBJ2-2, with unresolved D. Trimming pared 4 bases from V and 0 bases from J, leaving 9 bases between. The CDR3 loop spans 15 amino acids. The germline V gene encodes CDR1 MNHNY and CDR2 SVGAGI (reference sequence). CDR3 in DNA: TGTGCCAGCAGTTTAGAGACCACGAACACCGGGGAGCTGTTTTTT. As protein: CASSLETTNTGELFF.

Only a few counts were recorded for this clone. The chain recombines TRBV27 with TRBJ1-6; TRBD1 matches at 9 bases. Germline CDR1 and CDR2: MNHEY and SMNVEV (reference sequence). The CDR3 consists of 16 residues. Losses at the gene ends were 6 bases for V and 7 bases for J; bases not matched to a gene: 10. The CDR3 is CASRGGTGRENSPLHF. CDR3 nucleotide sequence: TGTGCCAGCAGAGGAGGGACAGGGAGGGAGAATTCACCCCTCCACTTT.

The V call is TRBV5-1, the J call TRBJ1-1; D possibly corresponds to TRBD1 (5 bases). The CDR3 totals 14 residues. Germline values: CDR1 SGHRS, CDR2 YFSETQ. V was cut by 0 bases and J by 5 bases, with 11 bases left in between. CDR3 DNA: TGCGCCAGCAGCTTGGTGGCGGGGGAAACTGAAGCTTTCTTT. Translated, it gives CASSLVAGETEAFF.

This clone has just a few counts. V is TRBV5-1 and J is TRBJ1-3; D is possibly TRBD1 (6 bases). The V gene lost 2 bases and the J gene lost 2 bases, with 8 bases spanning the gap. The V gene's germline CDR1 is SGHRS and CDR2 YFSETQ. The CDR3 is made up of 14 amino acids. CDR3 protein: CASSFGQTGNTIYF. In DNA, the CDR3 is TGCGCCAGCAGCTTCGGACAGACTGGAAACACCATATATTTT.